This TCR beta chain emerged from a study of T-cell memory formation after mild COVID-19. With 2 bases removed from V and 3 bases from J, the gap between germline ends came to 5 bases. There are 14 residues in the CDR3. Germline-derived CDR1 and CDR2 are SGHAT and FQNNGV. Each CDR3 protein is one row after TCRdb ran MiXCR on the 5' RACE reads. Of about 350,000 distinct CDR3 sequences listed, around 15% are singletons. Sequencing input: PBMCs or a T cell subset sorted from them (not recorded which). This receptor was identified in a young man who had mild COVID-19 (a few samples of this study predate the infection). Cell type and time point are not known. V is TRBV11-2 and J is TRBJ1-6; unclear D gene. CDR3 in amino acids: CASSLQNYNSPLHF. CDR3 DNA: TGTGCCAGCAGCTTACAAAACTATAATTCACCCCTCCACTTT.